In this sample, the clone carrying this T cell receptor (beta chain) turned up a few times. This specimen comes from a study of blood T cells in healthy people across ages. V was pared by 1 base and J by 11 bases, with 17 bases between. CDR1 and CDR2 from the germline V gene are SGHAT and FQNNGV. The CDR3 runs 14 residues. A second PCR of 7 to 11 cycles used a sample-barcoded 5' primer and a J-beta primer mix. MiXCR, applied by TCRdb to the 5' RACE reads, yields one record per CDR3 protein. The sample records 1.5 million to 2 million distinct CDR3 sequences, approximately 50% being singletons. Sequenced material: blood. V gene TRBV11-2 combines with J gene TRBJ2-5; D remains ambiguous. The sequence was collected from a woman in her forties in good health. The CDR3 region is CASSLGNLYNEQYF. The CDR3 DNA is TGTGCCAGCAGCTTAGGGAATCTCTACAATGAGCAGTACTTC. Full variable domain (remainder filled in from reference TRBV11-2 and TRBJ2-5): EAGVAQSPRYKIIEKRQSVAFWCNPISGHATLYWYQQILGQGPKLLIQFQNNGVVDDSQLPKDRFSAERLKGVDSTLKIQPAKLEDSAVYLCASSLGNLYNEQYFGPGTRLLVL.